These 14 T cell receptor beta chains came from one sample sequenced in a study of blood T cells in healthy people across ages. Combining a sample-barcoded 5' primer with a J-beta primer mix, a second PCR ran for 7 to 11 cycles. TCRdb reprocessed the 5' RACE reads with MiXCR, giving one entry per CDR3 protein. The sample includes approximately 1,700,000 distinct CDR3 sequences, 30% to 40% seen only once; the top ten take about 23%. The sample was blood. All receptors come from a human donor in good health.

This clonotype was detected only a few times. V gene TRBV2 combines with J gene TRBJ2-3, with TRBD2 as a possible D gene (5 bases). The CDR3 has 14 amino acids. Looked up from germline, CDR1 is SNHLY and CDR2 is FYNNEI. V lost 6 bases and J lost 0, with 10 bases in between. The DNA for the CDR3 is TGTGCCAGCAGGCTGAGACTAAGCACAGATACGCAGTATTTT. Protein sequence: CASRLRLSTDTQYF.

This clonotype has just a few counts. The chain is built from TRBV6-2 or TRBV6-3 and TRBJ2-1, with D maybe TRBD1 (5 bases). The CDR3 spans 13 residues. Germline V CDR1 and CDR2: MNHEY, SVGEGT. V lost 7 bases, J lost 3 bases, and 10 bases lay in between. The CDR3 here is CASKGRVYNEQFF. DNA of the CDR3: TGTGCCAGCAAGGGCAGGGTCTACAATGAGCAGTTCTTC.

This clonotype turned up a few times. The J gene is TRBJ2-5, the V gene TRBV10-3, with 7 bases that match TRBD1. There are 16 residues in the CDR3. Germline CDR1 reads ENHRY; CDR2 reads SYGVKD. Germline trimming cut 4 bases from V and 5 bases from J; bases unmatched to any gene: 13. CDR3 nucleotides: TGTGCCATCAGTGCCATAGGCCAGGGGGATGGGGAGACCCAGTACTTC. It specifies CAISAIGQGDGETQYF.

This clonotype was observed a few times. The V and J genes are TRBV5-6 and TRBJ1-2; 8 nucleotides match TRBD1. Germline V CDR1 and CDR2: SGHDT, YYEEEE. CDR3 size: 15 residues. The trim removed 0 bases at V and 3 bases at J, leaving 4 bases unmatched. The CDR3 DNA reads TGTGCCAGCAGCTTGGTCGGACAGGGACACTATGGCTACACCTTC. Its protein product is CASSLVGQGHYGYTF. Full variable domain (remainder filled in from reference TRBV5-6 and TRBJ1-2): DAGVTQSPTHLIKTRGQQVTLRCSPKSGHDTVSWYQQALGQGPQFIFQYYEEEERQRGNFPDRFSGHQFPNYSSELNVNALLLGDSALYLCASSLVGQGHYGYTFGSGTRLTVV.

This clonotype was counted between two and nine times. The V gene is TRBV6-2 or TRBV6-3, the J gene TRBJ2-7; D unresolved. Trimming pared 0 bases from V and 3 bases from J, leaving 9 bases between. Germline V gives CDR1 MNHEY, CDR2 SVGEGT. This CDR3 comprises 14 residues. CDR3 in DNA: TGTGCCAGCAGTTACTCGGCGGAAATCTACGAGCAGTACTTC. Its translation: CASSYSAEIYEQYF.

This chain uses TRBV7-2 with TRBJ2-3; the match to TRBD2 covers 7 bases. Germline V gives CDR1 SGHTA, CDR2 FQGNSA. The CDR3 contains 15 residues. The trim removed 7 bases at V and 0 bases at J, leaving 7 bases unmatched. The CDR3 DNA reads TGTGCCAGCAACCCAGCGGGGTATAGCACAGATACGCAGTATTTT. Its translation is CASNPAGYSTDTQYF.

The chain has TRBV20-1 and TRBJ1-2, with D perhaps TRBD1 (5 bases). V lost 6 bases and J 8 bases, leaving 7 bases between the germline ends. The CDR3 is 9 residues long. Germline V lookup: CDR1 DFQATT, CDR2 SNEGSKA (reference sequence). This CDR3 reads CSAGEGYTF. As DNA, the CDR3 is TGCAGTGCAGGGGAAGGCTACACCTTC.

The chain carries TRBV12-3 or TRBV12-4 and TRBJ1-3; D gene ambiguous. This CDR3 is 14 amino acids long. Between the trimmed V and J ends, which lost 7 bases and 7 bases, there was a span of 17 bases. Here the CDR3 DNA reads TGTGCCAGCACCCCTGAGGAGAGGCGGAACACCATATATTTT. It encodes CASTPEERRNTIYF.

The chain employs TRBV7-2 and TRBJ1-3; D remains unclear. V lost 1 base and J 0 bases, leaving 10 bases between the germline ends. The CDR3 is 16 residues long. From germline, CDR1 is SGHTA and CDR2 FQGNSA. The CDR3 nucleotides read TGTGCCAGCAGCTTAGTCGGAGTCCTCTCTGGAAACACCATATATTTT. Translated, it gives CASSLVGVLSGNTIYF.

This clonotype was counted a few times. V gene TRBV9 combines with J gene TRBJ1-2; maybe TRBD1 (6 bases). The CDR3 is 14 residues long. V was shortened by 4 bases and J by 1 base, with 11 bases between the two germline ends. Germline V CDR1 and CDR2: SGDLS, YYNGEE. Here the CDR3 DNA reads TGTGCCAGCAGCTCCAACAGGGATAACTATGGCTACACCTTC. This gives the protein CASSSNRDNYGYTF.

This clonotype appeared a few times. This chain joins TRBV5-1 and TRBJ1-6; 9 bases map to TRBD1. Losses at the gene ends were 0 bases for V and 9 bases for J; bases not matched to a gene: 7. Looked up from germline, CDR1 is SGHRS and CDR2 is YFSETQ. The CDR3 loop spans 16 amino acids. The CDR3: CASSLAETGGSSPLHF. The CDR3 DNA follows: TGCGCCAGCAGCTTGGCGGAAACAGGGGGCAGTTCACCCCTCCACTTT.

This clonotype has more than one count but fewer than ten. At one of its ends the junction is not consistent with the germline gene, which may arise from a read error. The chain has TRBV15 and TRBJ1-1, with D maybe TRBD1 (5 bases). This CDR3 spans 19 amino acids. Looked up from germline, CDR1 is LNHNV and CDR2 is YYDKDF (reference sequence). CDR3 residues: CAASRDLPGRAIGGTEAFF. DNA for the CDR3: TGTGCCGCCAGCAGAGATCTTCCGGGACGGGCTATCGGGGGCACTGAAGCTTTCTTT.

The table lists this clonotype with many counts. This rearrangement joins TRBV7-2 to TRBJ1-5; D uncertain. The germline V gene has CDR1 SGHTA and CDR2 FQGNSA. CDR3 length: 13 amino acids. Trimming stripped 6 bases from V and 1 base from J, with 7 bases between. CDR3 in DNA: TGTGCCAGCAGTTTCAGAAGCAATCAGCCCCAGCATTTT. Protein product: CASSFRSNQPQHF.

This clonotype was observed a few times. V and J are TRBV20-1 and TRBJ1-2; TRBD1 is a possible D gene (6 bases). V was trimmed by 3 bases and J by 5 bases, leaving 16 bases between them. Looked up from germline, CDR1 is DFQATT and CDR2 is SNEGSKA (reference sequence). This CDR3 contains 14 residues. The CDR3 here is CSARNTGRRYGYTF. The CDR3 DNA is TGCAGTGCTAGGAACACAGGGCGTCGATATGGCTACACCTTC.